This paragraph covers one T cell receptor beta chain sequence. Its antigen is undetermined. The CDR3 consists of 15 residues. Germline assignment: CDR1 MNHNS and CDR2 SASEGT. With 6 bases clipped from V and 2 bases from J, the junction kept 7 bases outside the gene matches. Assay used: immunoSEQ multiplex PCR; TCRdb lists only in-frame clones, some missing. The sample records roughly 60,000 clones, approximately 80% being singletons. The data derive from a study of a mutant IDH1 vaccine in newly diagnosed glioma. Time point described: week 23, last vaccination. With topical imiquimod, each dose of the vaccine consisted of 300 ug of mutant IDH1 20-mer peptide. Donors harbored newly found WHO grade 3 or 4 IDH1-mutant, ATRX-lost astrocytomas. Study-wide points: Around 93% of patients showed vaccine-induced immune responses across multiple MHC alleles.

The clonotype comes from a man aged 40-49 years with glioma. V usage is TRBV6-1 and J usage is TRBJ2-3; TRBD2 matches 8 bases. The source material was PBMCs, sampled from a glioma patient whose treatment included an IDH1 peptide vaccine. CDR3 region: CASRGLGRHTDTQYF. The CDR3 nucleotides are TGTGCCAGCAGGGGACTAGGGCGACACACAGATACGCAGTATTTT.